This T cell receptor beta chain was retrieved from a study of blood T cell repertoires in COVID-19. Germline trimming cut 4 bases from V and 5 bases from J; bases unmatched to any gene: 9. Germline CDR1 and CDR2: SGHRS and YFSETQ. The length of the CDR3 is 16 residues. Generated by immunoSEQ multiplex PCR, the TCRdb table keeps only in-frame clones and is missing some. The table has about 170,000 clones, 70% to 90% seen once; the top ten hold around 4.3%. This TCR derives from a woman aged 50 to 60 who had recovered from COVID-19. Material: PBMCs or T cells enriched from blood (not recorded which). This sequence joins TRBV5-1 and TRBJ2-5, with TRBD2 identical over 12 bases. The CDR3 region has the DNA TGCGCCAGCAGCGCCTCCCTAGCGGGGGGGCCGGAGACCCAGTACTTC. This codes for CASSASLAGGPETQYF.